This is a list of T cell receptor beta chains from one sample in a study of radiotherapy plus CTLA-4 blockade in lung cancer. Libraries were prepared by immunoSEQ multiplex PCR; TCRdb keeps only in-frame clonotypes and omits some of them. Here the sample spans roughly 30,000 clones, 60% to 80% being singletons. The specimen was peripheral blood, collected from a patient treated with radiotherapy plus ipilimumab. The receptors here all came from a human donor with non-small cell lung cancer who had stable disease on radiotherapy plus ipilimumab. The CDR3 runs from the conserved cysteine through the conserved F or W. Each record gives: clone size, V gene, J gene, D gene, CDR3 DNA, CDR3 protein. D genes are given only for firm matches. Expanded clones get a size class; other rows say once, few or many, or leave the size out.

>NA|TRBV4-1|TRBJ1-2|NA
TGCGCCAGCAGCCAAGAACGAGGGGGGGGGACCGCCCAATCGTATGGCTACACCTTC
CASSQERGGGTAQSYGYTF
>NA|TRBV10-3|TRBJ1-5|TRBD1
TGTGCCATCAGTGAGGGGACAGCGAATCAGCCCCAGCATTTT
CAISEGTANQPQHF
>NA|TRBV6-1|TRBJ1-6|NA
TGTGCCAGCGGACCTAGGTCCCTCCACTTT
CASGPRSLHF
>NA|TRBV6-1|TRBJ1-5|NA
TGTGCCAGCAGTGAATTTACGGAGGATAGCAATCAGCCCCAGCATTTT
CASSEFTEDSNQPQHF
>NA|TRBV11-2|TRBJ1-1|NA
TGTGCCAGCAGCCCAGGGTGGGGTAACACTGAAGCTTTCTTT
CASSPGWGNTEAFF
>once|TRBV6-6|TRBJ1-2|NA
TGTGCCAGCAGCCGCGACAGTGGGGCTTATGGCTACACCTTC
CASSRDSGAYGYTF
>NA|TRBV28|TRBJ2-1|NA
TGTGCCAGCAACCTACCGGGACTCCACAATGAGCAGTTCTTC
CASNLPGLHNEQFF
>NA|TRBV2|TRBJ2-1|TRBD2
TGTGCCAGCAGTGAAGTTCGGACTAGCGGATCCAATGAGCAGTTCTTC
CASSEVRTSGSNEQFF
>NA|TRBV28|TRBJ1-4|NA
TGTGCCAGCAGACGAATATTACCGGGGCCAACTAATGAAAAACTGTTTTTT
CASRRILPGPTNEKLFF
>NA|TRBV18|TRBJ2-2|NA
TGTGCCAGCTCACCGCCGACCTTCACCGGGGAGCTGTTTTTT
CASSPPTFTGELFF
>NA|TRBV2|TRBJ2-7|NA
TGTGCCAGCCATCCCGAGGGCCACGAGCAGTACTTC
CASHPEGHEQYF
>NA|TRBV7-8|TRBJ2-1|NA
TGTGCCAGCAGCCGCCCTTGGGGGGCTTCCCCCCCGTCCTACAATGAGCAGTTCTTC
CASSRPWGASPPSYNEQFF
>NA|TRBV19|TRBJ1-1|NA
TGTGCCAGTAGTTTCTCGGCAGGGACCACTGAAGCTTTCTTT
CASSFSAGTTEAFF
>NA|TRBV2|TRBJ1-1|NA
TGTGCCAGCACGGGGTATGCTTACACTGAAGCTTTCTTT
CASTGYAYTEAFF
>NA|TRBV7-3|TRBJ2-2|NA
TGTGCCAGCAGCATCTCCGGGGAGCTGTTTTTT
CASSISGELFF
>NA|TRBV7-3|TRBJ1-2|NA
TGTGCCAGCAGCTTAAATCCAGGGAAGTATGGCTACACCTTC
CASSLNPGKYGYTF
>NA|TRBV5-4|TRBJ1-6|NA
TGTGCCAGCAGCCGGGCCACCAGCTCCTATAATTCACCCCTCCACTTT
CASSRATSSYNSPLHF
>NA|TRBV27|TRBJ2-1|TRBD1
TGTGCCAGCAGTCATTGGGGGACAGGGAACAATGAGCAGTTCTTC
CASSHWGTGNNEQFF
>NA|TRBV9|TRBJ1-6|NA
TGTGCCAGCTCAGAGGGCATTAATTCACCCCTCCACTTT
CASSEGINSPLHF
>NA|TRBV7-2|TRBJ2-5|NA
TGTGCCAGCAGCTCCGGACAGCCGCAAGAGACCCAGTACTTC
CASSSGQPQETQYF
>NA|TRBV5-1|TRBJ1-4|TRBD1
TGCGCCAGCAGTAGACGGACAGGGGGAGTGCTCGAGAAACTGTTTTTT
CASSRRTGGVLEKLFF
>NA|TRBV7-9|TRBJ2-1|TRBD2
TGTGCCAGCTCCGGACTAGCGGGGGTGCATGAGCAGTTCTTC
CASSGLAGVHEQFF
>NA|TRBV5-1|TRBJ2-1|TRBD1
TGCGCCAGCAGCCACCCCTTCAGCCTCACTCAGGGGGATTGGTACAATGAGCAGTTCTTC
CASSHPFSLTQGDWYNEQFF
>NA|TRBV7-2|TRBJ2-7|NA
TGTGCCAGCAGCTTACCCGGACAGAAGTACGAGCAGTACTTC
CASSLPGQKYEQYF
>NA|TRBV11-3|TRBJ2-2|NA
TGTGCCAGCAGCTTAGATCCAGCGGCGACCGGGGAGCTGTTTTTT
CASSLDPAATGELFF
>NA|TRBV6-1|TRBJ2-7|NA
TGTGCCAGCAGGGGAGGGGGCATCTACGAGCAGTACTTC
CASRGGGIYEQYF
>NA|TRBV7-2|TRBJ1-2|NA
TGTGCCAGCAGCTCTCACGGGCGCGTCTATGGCTACACCTTC
CASSSHGRVYGYTF
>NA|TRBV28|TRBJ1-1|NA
TGTGCCAGCAGGTCCAGTTTCCAGGGGAACACTGAAGCTTTCTTT
CASRSSFQGNTEAFF
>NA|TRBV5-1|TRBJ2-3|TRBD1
TGCGCCAGCAGCTTAGGACAGGGGGAAAGCACAGATACGCAGTATTTT
CASSLGQGESTDTQYF
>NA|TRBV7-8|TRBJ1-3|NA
TGTGCCAGCAGCGTAATTTGGAAGCTCTCTGGAAACACCATATATTTT
CASSVIWKLSGNTIYF
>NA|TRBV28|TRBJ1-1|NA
TGTGCCAGCAGTCAAGGACAGTTTGAAGCTTTCTTT
CASSQGQFEAFF
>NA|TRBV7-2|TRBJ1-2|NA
TGTGCCAGCAGCTTAGTCAGGCCTAACTATGGCTACACCTTC
CASSLVRPNYGYTF
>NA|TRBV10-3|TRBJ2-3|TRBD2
TGTGCCATCAGTGGGCTAGCGGGGGGGACAGATACGCAGTATTTT
CAISGLAGGTDTQYF
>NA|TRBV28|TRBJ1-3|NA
TGTGCCAGCAGTACCGGGTTTGGAAACACCATATATTTT
CASSTGFGNTIYF
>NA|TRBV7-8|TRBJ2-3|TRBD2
TGTGCCAGCAGAGCCAGCGGGGACGGAAGCACAGATACGCAGTATTTT
CASRASGDGSTDTQYF
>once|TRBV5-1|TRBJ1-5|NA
TGCGCCAGCAGGATCCCAACAGGGTTTTGCAATCAGCCCCAGCATTTT
CASRIPTGFCNQPQHF
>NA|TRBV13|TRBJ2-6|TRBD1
TGTGCCAGCAGCTTTATTCTGGACAGGGGTTCCTCTGGGGCCAACGTCCTGACTTTC
CASSFILDRGSSGANVLTF
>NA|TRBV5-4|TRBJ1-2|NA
TGTGCCAGCAGCTTGCCAGGGACTAACTATGGCTACACCTTC
CASSLPGTNYGYTF
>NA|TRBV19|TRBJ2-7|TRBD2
TGTGCCAGTAGCCCAAGACTAGCGGGGGACTACGAGCAGTACTTC
CASSPRLAGDYEQYF
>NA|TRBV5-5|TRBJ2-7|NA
TGTGCCAGCAGCTTGGAGGGGAATCACGAGCAGTACTTC
CASSLEGNHEQYF
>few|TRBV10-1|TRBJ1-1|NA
TGCGCCAGCAGTTTTTCGAACACTGAAGCTTTCTTT
CASSFSNTEAFF
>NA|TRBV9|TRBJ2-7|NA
TGTGCCAGCAGCCCTACAGGACACGAGCAGTACTTC
CASSPTGHEQYF
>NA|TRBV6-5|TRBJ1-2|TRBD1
TGTGCCAGCAGTTACTCGGGACAGTATGGCTACACCTTC
CASSYSGQYGYTF
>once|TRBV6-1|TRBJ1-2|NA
TGTGCCAGCAGTGTTCAAGGGGCCTCTGAGGGCTATGGCTACACCTTC
CASSVQGASEGYGYTF
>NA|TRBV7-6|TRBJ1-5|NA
TGTGCCAGCAGCTTAGATGCTGGCAATCAGCCCCAGCATTTT
CASSLDAGNQPQHF
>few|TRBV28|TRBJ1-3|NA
TGTGCCAGCAGTCCGGGTACCGCTGGAAACACCATATATTTT
CASSPGTAGNTIYF
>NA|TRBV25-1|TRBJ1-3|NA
TGTGCCAGCAGGGGAGCAGTTGGAAACACCATATATTTT
CASRGAVGNTIYF
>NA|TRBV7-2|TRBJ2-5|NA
TGTGCCAGCAGCCTAGAAGGCGCCAGGGGACAGACCCAGTACTTC
CASSLEGARGQTQYF
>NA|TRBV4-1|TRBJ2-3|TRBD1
TGCGCCAGCAGCCAAGATGGGACAGGGAAGGCAGATACGCAGTATTTT
CASSQDGTGKADTQYF